A selection of T cell receptor beta chains follows, all from one sample in a study of blood T cell repertoires in COVID-19. Assay: immunoSEQ multiplex PCR; the TCRdb copy retains only in-frame clones and omits some. In the table there are approximately 110,000 clones, roughly 80% of which are singletons. The material sequenced was peripheral blood. These receptors were collected from a woman of 80 years or more with acute or convalescent COVID-19. Both conserved end residues are part of each CDR3. A D gene is named only where the DNA matches it firmly. Size is stated for part of the rows, as once, few or many counts, or as a class when the clone is expanded.

D: .
V: TRBV15
J: TRBJ2-2
size: .
DNA: TGTGCCACCAGCAGAGGAGGTGACGGGGAGCTGTTTTTT
CDR3: CATSRGGDGELFF

D: .
V: TRBV21-1
J: TRBJ2-7
size: .
DNA: TGTGCCAGCAGCAAAGTCACAGAAACAGCGGCCTCCTACGAGCAGTACTTC
CDR3: CASSKVTETAASYEQYF

D: .
V: TRBV6-5
J: TRBJ2-1
size: .
DNA: TGTGCCAGCAGTTACTTAACAGGTGACTACAATGAGCAGTTCTTC
CDR3: CASSYLTGDYNEQFF

D: .
V: TRBV5-6
J: TRBJ1-2
size: .
DNA: TGTGCCAGCAGCTTGGCTTACAGGCCATTAGCTAACTATGGCTACACCTTC
CDR3: CASSLAYRPLANYGYTF

D: .
V: TRBV15
J: TRBJ1-4
size: .
DNA: TGTGCCACCAGCAGCGGACTGTCTGAAAAACTGTTTTTT
CDR3: CATSSGLSEKLFF

D: .
V: TRBV28
J: TRBJ1-2
size: .
DNA: TGTGCCAGCAGATCCGGGACTGGGCGTTATGGCTACACCTTC
CDR3: CASRSGTGRYGYTF

D: .
V: TRBV6-6
J: TRBJ2-1
size: .
DNA: TGTGCCAGCAGTTACGTGCGCTCCTACAATGAGCAGTTCTTC
CDR3: CASSYVRSYNEQFF

D: .
V: TRBV6-5
J: TRBJ2-6
size: few
DNA: TGTGCCAGCAGTTACCGGGGGACTGGGGCCAACGTCCTGACTTTC
CDR3: CASSYRGTGANVLTF

D: TRBD1
V: TRBV6-5
J: TRBJ2-1
size: .
DNA: TGTGCCAGCAGGCCGGGACAGGGCTTCAATGAGCAGTTCTTC
CDR3: CASRPGQGFNEQFF

D: TRBD1
V: TRBV30
J: TRBJ1-3
size: .
DNA: TGTGCCTGGACGGGACAGGGGAGGGGAAACACCATATATTTT
CDR3: CAWTGQGRGNTIYF

D: .
V: TRBV5-1
J: TRBJ2-3
size: once
DNA: TGCGCCAGCAGCTTGGGACAGGGACTCACAGATACGCAGTATTTT
CDR3: CASSLGQGLTDTQYF

D: TRBD2
V: TRBV19
J: TRBJ2-1
size: few
DNA: TGTGCCAGTAGTAACAGCCCCGGGACTAGGGATGAGCAGTTCTTC
CDR3: CASSNSPGTRDEQFF

D: TRBD2
V: TRBV6-4
J: TRBJ2-1
size: .
DNA: TGTGCCAGCAGTCCGGGGGGCTCCTACAATGAGCAGTTCTTC
CDR3: CASSPGGSYNEQFF

D: TRBD2
V: TRBV7-2
J: TRBJ2-1
size: .
DNA: TGTGCCAGCAGCTCCCGACTAGCGACTGAGCAGTTCTTC
CDR3: CASSSRLATEQFF

D: TRBD1
V: TRBV5-1
J: TRBJ1-1
size: .
DNA: TGCGCCAGCAGCTTGGGGCCCGGGACAGGGGGCGAAGCTTTCTTT
CDR3: CASSLGPGTGGEAFF

D: .
V: TRBV28
J: TRBJ2-1
size: .
DNA: TGTGCCAGCAGTCCAAGCGGGCCAAGCTCCTACAATGAGCAGTTCTTC
CDR3: CASSPSGPSSYNEQFF

D: .
V: TRBV5-1
J: TRBJ2-5
size: .
DNA: TGCGCCAGCAGCTTGGAGGCGGAAGAGACCCAGTACTTC
CDR3: CASSLEAEETQYF

D: .
V: TRBV28
J: TRBJ2-5
size: .
DNA: TGTGCCAGCAGTTTAGCGGCAGGGGTACGCCAAGAGACCCAGTACTTC
CDR3: CASSLAAGVRQETQYF

D: TRBD1
V: TRBV10-2
J: TRBJ2-5
size: .
DNA: TGCGCCAGCAGCGCCACAGGGGGCTACGGGGAGACCCAGTACTTC
CDR3: CASSATGGYGETQYF

D: TRBD1
V: TRBV10-3
J: TRBJ1-1
size: .
DNA: TGTGCCACGGGACAGCTGAACACTGAAGCTTTCTTT
CDR3: CATGQLNTEAFF

D: TRBD2
V: TRBV11-3
J: TRBJ2-3
size: .
DNA: TGTGCCAGCAGCTTAAGGACTAGCGGGATGACAGATACGCAGTATTTT
CDR3: CASSLRTSGMTDTQYF

D: .
V: TRBV28
J: TRBJ2-1
size: few
DNA: TGTGCCAGCAGTCGAATTTCCTCGGGCAATGAGCAGTTCTTC
CDR3: CASSRISSGNEQFF

D: TRBD2
V: TRBV10-2
J: TRBJ2-1
size: .
DNA: TGCGCCAGCAGTCTAGCGGGAGCAGTAGATGAGCAGTTCTTC
CDR3: CASSLAGAVDEQFF

D: .
V: TRBV2
J: TRBJ2-1
size: .
DNA: TGTGCCAGCAGTGTTGGGACTCCAAATGAGCAGTTCTTC
CDR3: CASSVGTPNEQFF

D: .
V: TRBV5-4
J: TRBJ1-2
size: .
DNA: TGTGCCAGCAGCTTAGACAGAATGGGCGGCTACACCTTC
CDR3: CASSLDRMGGYTF

D: TRBD2
V: TRBV3-1/TRBV3-2
J: TRBJ2-3
size: .
DNA: TGTGCCAGCAGCCAGGACGGACTAGCGTATGCAGATACGCAGTATTTT
CDR3: CASSQDGLAYADTQYF

D: TRBD1
V: TRBV6-2/TRBV6-3
J: TRBJ2-6
size: medium-sized
DNA: TGTGCCAGCAGTTACGACGGACAGGGGTGGCCCAACGTCCTGACTTTC
CDR3: CASSYDGQGWPNVLTF

D: .
V: TRBV4-1
J: TRBJ2-1
size: .
DNA: TGCGCCAGCAGCCAAGTGGGCGGCGGGGCCTCCTACAATGAGCAGTTCTTC
CDR3: CASSQVGGGASYNEQFF

D: .
V: TRBV29-1
J: TRBJ2-3
size: .
DNA: TGCAGCGTTGCACAGTCTGCAGATACGCAGTATTTT
CDR3: CSVAQSADTQYF

D: .
V: TRBV15
J: TRBJ1-1
size: .
DNA: TGTGCCACGGCGAGGGACACGCTAACTGAAGCTTTCTTT
CDR3: CATARDTLTEAFF

D: .
V: TRBV3-1/TRBV3-2
J: TRBJ2-7
size: .
DNA: TGTGCCAGCAGCCAAGAGAGCGGAGGCCCTTACGTGCAGTACTTC
CDR3: CASSQESGGPYVQYF

D: TRBD1
V: TRBV5-1
J: TRBJ2-3
size: .
DNA: TGCGCCAGCAGCTGGCCTCAGGGGGTAGGCACAGATACGCAGTATTTT
CDR3: CASSWPQGVGTDTQYF

D: TRBD2
V: TRBV24-1
J: TRBJ2-5
size: once
DNA: TGTGCCACCAGTGCCTTCGGGGGGAGGGTTTACCAAGAGACCCAGTACTTC
CDR3: CATSAFGGRVYQETQYF

D: TRBD1
V: TRBV6-5
J: TRBJ2-2
size: .
DNA: TGTGCCAGCAGACGACAGGGGGCGAACACCGGGGAGCTGTTTTTT
CDR3: CASRRQGANTGELFF

D: .
V: TRBV27
J: TRBJ2-5
size: .
DNA: TGTGCCAGCAGTTTAACTCTGGTCCCGGAGACCCAGTACTTC
CDR3: CASSLTLVPETQYF

D: .
V: TRBV10-3
J: TRBJ2-7
size: once
DNA: TGTGCCATCAGTGAGTCGCCCAGCGCCCACGAGCAGTACTTC
CDR3: CAISESPSAHEQYF

D: .
V: TRBV4-2
J: TRBJ1-3
size: .
DNA: TGTGCCAGCAGCCAAGACAGTGGGGCGCGGGGAAACACCATATATTTT
CDR3: CASSQDSGARGNTIYF

D: TRBD1
V: TRBV19
J: TRBJ2-7
size: .
DNA: TGTGCCAGTCGCCACGACAGGGGCTCCTACGAGCAGTACTTC
CDR3: CASRHDRGSYEQYF

D: .
V: TRBV11-2
J: TRBJ2-2
size: .
DNA: TGTGCCAGCAGCTTAGTAGGGGTCGGGGAGCTGTTTTTT
CDR3: CASSLVGVGELFF

D: .
V: TRBV29-1
J: TRBJ2-1
size: .
DNA: TGCAGCGTTGAATTAGGCAGGCTGACGTCCTACAATGAGCAGTTCTTC
CDR3: CSVELGRLTSYNEQFF

D: .
V: TRBV6-4
J: TRBJ1-1
size: .
DNA: TGTGCCAGCAGTCCCGGGGGAATCCAAGTGGGAGCTTTCTTT
CDR3: CASSPGGIQVGAFF

D: .
V: TRBV3-1/TRBV3-2
J: TRBJ2-5
size: .
DNA: TGTGCCAGCAGCCCGAGGGAGAGCCAAGAGACCCAGTACTTC
CDR3: CASSPRESQETQYF

D: TRBD1
V: TRBV2
J: TRBJ1-5
size: .
DNA: TGTGCCAGCAGTTGGACAGGGACGAATCAGCCCCAGCATTTT
CDR3: CASSWTGTNQPQHF